The 28 T cell receptor beta chains below were found in one sample sequenced in a study of neurological immune-mediated disorders. Documented time point: technical triplicate 3. TCRdb re-called the 5' RACE reads through MiXCR, storing one row per CDR3 protein. The repertoire has about 44,000 distinct CDR3 sequences, about 22% of them found once; the top ten carry approximately 4.2%. Sequenced input: PBMCs. The receptors were gathered from a man in his sixties with HTLV-1-associated myelopathy (HAM/TSP).

The V and J genes are TRBV7-2 and TRBJ2-7, with 11 bases aligning to TRBD2. Germline CDR1 SGHTA, CDR2 FQGNSA. The CDR3 is 15 amino acids. With 5 bases clipped from V and 2 bases from J, the junction kept 5 bases outside the gene matches. The CDR3 reads CASSPSSGRAYEQYF. Here the CDR3 DNA reads TGTGCCAGCAGCCCCAGTAGCGGGAGGGCCTACGAGCAGTACTTC.

This clonotype was found many times. The chain joins TRBV29-1 to TRBJ2-1; TRBD2 matches at 8 bases. Unmatched junction bases numbered 12, after V lost 7 bases and J lost 7 bases. Germline V gene sequence: CDR1 SQVTM, CDR2 ANQGSEA. There are 14 residues in the CDR3. The CDR3 region is CSGFPAGGGNEQFF. The CDR3, as DNA: TGCAGCGGATTTCCGGCGGGAGGTGGAAATGAGCAGTTCTTC.

In this sample, this clonotype turned up many times. V gene TRBV2 combines with J gene TRBJ2-3; the match to TRBD1 covers 8 bases. The germline V gene encodes CDR1 SNHLY and CDR2 FYNNEI. The CDR3 has 15 amino acids. V was pared by 5 bases and J by 3 bases, with 7 bases of the junction left unmatched. The CDR3 spells CASSSQGVRTDTQYF. CDR3 bases: TGTGCCAGCAGTTCACAGGGGGTTAGGACAGATACGCAGTATTTT.

At least ten counts were recorded for this clonotype. One end of the junction varies from germline; a read error may be responsible. This chain connects TRBV7-7 to TRBJ2-2, with 7 bases matching TRBD1. In germline, CDR1 is SSHAT, CDR2 FNYEAQ (reference sequence). The length of the CDR3 is 15 residues. The CDR3 region has the DNA TGTGCTAGCAGCCCCTCAGGGGGTCGCACCGGGGAGCTGTTTTTT. Translating it yields CASSPSGGRTGELFF. The whole variable domain, filled in from reference TRBV7-7 and TRBJ2-2, reads GAGVSQSPRYKVTKRGQDVTLRCDPISSHATLYWYQQALGQGPEFLTYFNYEAQPDKSGLPSDRFSAERPEGSISTLTIQRTEQRDSAMYRCASSPSGGRTGELFFGEGSRLTVL.

The rearrangement joins TRBV5-4 to TRBJ1-2; D perhaps matches TRBD1 (6 bases). Trimming removed 4 bases at V and 4 bases at J, with 11 bases between. CDR1 SGHNT and CDR2 YYREEE come from the germline V gene (reference sequence). The CDR3 consists of 13 residues. CDR3 DNA: TGTGCCAGCAGCCAGGACAGTATCTATGGCTACACCTTC. Translated, it gives CASSQDSIYGYTF.

The V and J genes are TRBV5-4 and TRBJ1-2, with no clear D. This CDR3 has 15 residues. The V end was cut by 4 bases, the J end by 0 bases, with 13 bases between. Per germline, CDR1 SGHNT and CDR2 YYREEE (reference sequence). DNA for the CDR3: TGTGCCAGCAGCCCCGCCCCAACTCCTAACTATGGCTACACCTTC. This codes for CASSPAPTPNYGYTF.

The V gene is TRBV6-1, the J gene TRBJ1-1; D gene ambiguous. Germline V gene sequence: CDR1 MNHNS, CDR2 SASEGT. This CDR3 comprises 14 residues. The V end was cut by 2 bases, the J end by 0 bases, with 7 bases between. Here the CDR3 reads CASSESRMNTEAFF. In nucleotides, the CDR3 is TGTGCCAGCAGTGAATCACGGATGAACACTGAAGCTTTCTTT.

This clonotype was detected ten times or more. V gene TRBV4-1 combines with J gene TRBJ1-5; no firm D call. CDR3 length: 13 amino acids. Germline V gene lookup returns CDR1 MGHRA and CDR2 YSYEKL. V was pared by 4 bases and J by 5 bases, with 9 bases between. CDR3 sequence reads: CASSPLSHQPQHF. The CDR3, as DNA: TGCGCCAGCAGCCCCCTCTCACATCAGCCCCAGCATTTT.

This clonotype was picked up many times. This chain joins TRBV28 and TRBJ2-2; maybe TRBD1 (6 bases). Trimming stripped 6 bases from V and 1 base from J, with 9 bases between. There are 14 residues in the CDR3. Germline lookup yields CDR1 MDHEN and CDR2 SYDVKM. This CDR3 reads CASRSTGNTGELFF. The CDR3 DNA sequence: TGTGCCAGCAGGTCGACAGGGAACACCGGGGAGCTGTTTTTT. The whole variable domain, remainder taken from reference TRBV28 and TRBJ2-2, is DVKVTQSSRYLVKRTGEKVFLECVQDMDHENMFWYRQDPGLGLRLIYFSYDVKMKEKGDIPEGYSVSREKKERFSLILESASTNQTSMYLCASRSTGNTGELFFGEGSRLTVL.

The genes are TRBV12-3 or TRBV12-4 and TRBJ1-6, with a weak D call TRBD1 (6 bases). Trimming took off 7 bases at V and 7 bases at J, with 11 bases between the two ends. The CDR3 is 13 residues long. This CDR3 reads CASKQGDNSPLHF. The CDR3 DNA follows: TGTGCCAGCAAACAGGGCGACAATTCACCCCTCCACTTT.

This clonotype was counted many times. This chain links TRBV5-1 with TRBJ1-1, with D tentatively TRBD1 (6 bases). V gave up 4 bases and J gave up 1 base, with 14 bases separating them. Germline V gene data show CDR1 as SGHRS and CDR2 as YFSETQ. The CDR3 contains 15 residues. The CDR3 region has the DNA TGCGCCAGCAGCCTACAACAGGGAGCGAACACTGAAGCTTTCTTT. Translation gives CASSLQQGANTEAFF. Full variable domain (outside the CDR3, taken from reference TRBV5-1 and TRBJ1-1): KAGVTQTPRYLIKTRGQQVTLSCSPISGHRSVSWYQQTPGQGLQFLFEYFSETQRNKGNFPGRFSGRQFSNSRSEMNVSTLELGDSALYLCASSLQQGANTEAFFGQGTRLTVV.

This clonotype has at least ten counts. V usage is TRBV6-5 and J usage is TRBJ2-7; D is perhaps TRBD2 (6 bases). The CDR3 sequence is 17 residues long. From germline, CDR1 is MNHEY and CDR2 SVGAGI. Trimming cost V 0 bases and J 7 bases, with 22 bases left between them. CDR3 protein: CASSYSKIGGKTDEQYF. CDR3 DNA sequence: TGTGCCAGCAGTTACTCAAAGATTGGAGGGAAAACGGATGAGCAGTACTTC.

This clonotype was recorded many times. The V call is TRBV7-2, the J call TRBJ2-1; 8 positions agree with TRBD2. The germline gives CDR1 SGHTA, CDR2 FQGNSA. CDR3 length equals 16 residues. V gave up 4 bases and J gave up 6 bases; unmatched junction bases: 11. The CDR3 region has the DNA TGTGCCAGCAGCTCTAGAAGCGGGAGAGTGGGCAATGAGCAGTTCTTC. It yields the protein CASSSRSGRVGNEQFF.

Ten or more counts support this clonotype. The genes are TRBV5-6 and TRBJ2-7, with 11 bases aligning to TRBD2. The V gene's germline CDR1 is SGHDT and CDR2 YYEEEE. The ends lost 1 base at V and 0 bases at J; junction bases unmatched: 0. This CDR3 spans 15 amino acids. CDR3 nucleotide sequence: TGTGCCAGCAGCTTGACTAGCGGGAGCTCCTACGAGCAGTACTTC. It encodes CASSLTSGSSYEQYF. The whole variable domain, filled in from reference TRBV5-6 and TRBJ2-7, reads DAGVTQSPTHLIKTRGQQVTLRCSPKSGHDTVSWYQQALGQGPQFIFQYYEEEERQRGNFPDRFSGHQFPNYSSELNVNALLLGDSALYLCASSLTSGSSYEQYFGPGTRLTVT.

This clonotype came up many times. The chain recombines TRBV4-1 with TRBJ2-3, with a weak D call TRBD1 (5 bases). Trimming stripped 0 bases from V and 2 bases from J, with 12 bases between. The CDR3 runs to 16 residues. The germline gives CDR1 MGHRA, CDR2 YSYEKL. CDR3 in amino acids: CASSQDGAGNTDTQYF. The CDR3 DNA reads TGCGCCAGCAGCCAAGATGGGGCAGGGAACACAGATACGCAGTATTTT.

This clonotype was found many times. Here the CDR3 reads CASSLGLQGSGNTIYF. The CDR3 DNA reads as TGTGCCAGCAGCTTAGGACTACAGGGGTCTGGAAACACCATATATTTT. This sequence joins TRBV7-8 and TRBJ1-3; 7 positions match TRBD1. Germline loops: CDR1 SGHVS, CDR2 FQNEAQ. J gave up 1 base and V 1 base, and 4 bases lay outside the gene matches. The CDR3 is made up of 16 amino acids.

This clonotype was seen many times. CDR3 DNA sequence: TGTGCCAGCTCACCCTCGGACAGAGGCCAATTTTCACCCCTCCACTTT. It yields the protein CASSPSDRGQFSPLHF. The genes are TRBV18 and TRBJ1-6; tentative D call: TRBD1 (6 bases). V was cut by 3 bases and J by 9 bases, with 18 bases left in between. Germline lookup yields CDR1 KGHSH and CDR2 LQKENI. The CDR3 loop spans 16 amino acids.

This clonotype was seen many times. The chain links TRBV29-1 to TRBJ2-3; D might be TRBD1 or TRBD2, each matching 5 bases. Trimming cost V 1 base and J 4 bases, with 12 bases left between them. CDR1 is SQVTM and CDR2 is ANQGSEA in the germline V gene. The CDR3 loop spans 14 amino acids. The CDR3 here is CSVEARGRPDTQYF. CDR3 nucleotides: TGCAGCGTTGAAGCCCGGGGACGGCCAGATACGCAGTATTTT.

This chain connects TRBV5-1 to TRBJ2-2; no definite D call. The CDR3 loop spans 14 amino acids. Deletions cut 2 bases from V and 2 bases from J, with 7 bases between. Germline V CDR1 and CDR2: SGHRS, YFSETQ. The CDR3 spells CASSFDGNTGELFF. The CDR3 coding sequence is TGCGCCAGCAGCTTCGACGGAAACACCGGGGAGCTGTTTTTT.

This clonotype was recorded at least ten times. This sequence joins TRBV11-1 and TRBJ2-6; possibly TRBD1 for D (5 bases). CDR3 length: 19 residues. Germline V gives CDR1 SGHAT, CDR2 FQDESV (reference sequence). V shed 5 bases and J shed 1 base, with 21 bases lying between them. The DNA for the CDR3 is TGTGCCAGCAGCCCCAATGACAGACACTTGGGTTCTGGGGCCAACGTCCTGACTTTC. This translates into CASSPNDRHLGSGANVLTF.

The sample holds many counts of this clonotype. The gene calls are TRBV6-1 and TRBJ2-7, with D possibly TRBD2 on 6 matching bases. The CDR3 consists of 14 residues. Trimming pared 7 bases from V and 0 bases from J, leaving 13 bases between. Looked up from germline, CDR1 is MNHNS and CDR2 is SASEGT. The CDR3 sequence is CASTGGTFSYEQYF. The CDR3 DNA sequence: TGTGCCAGCACCGGAGGGACGTTCTCCTACGAGCAGTACTTC.

In the case of this clonotype: The conserved closing phenylalanine or tryptophan is absent in this CDR3, likely reflecting a read error. It is unclear where the CDR3 begins or ends on the DNA, so no DNA is shown, and the CDR3 is as TCRdb lists it. V is TRBV20-1 and J is TRBJ2-1; the DNA was not used to check the table's D call, TRBD2. The CDR3 spans 14 residues, counting both ends. The germline V gene has CDR1 DFQATT and CDR2 SNEGSKA (reference sequence). CDR3 in amino acids: CSARSGSLNNEQIL.

This clonotype was detected many times. The rearrangement links TRBV5-1 to TRBJ2-1; D perhaps matches TRBD2 (7 bases). The V gene lost 4 bases and the J gene lost 4 bases, with 24 bases spanning the gap. The CDR3 length is 18 residues. Per germline, CDR1 SGHRS and CDR2 YFSETQ. Here the CDR3 DNA reads TGCGCCAGCAGCCCTATACTTAAAGGGGGAGGGGCATACAATGAGCAGTTCTTC. Amino acid sequence: CASSPILKGGGAYNEQFF.

The CDR3 DNA reads TGTGCCAGCAAAGACAGAGGCAATCAGCCCCAGCATTTT. Its protein product is CASKDRGNQPQHF. The chain has TRBV28 and TRBJ1-5; a possible D gene is TRBD1 (5 bases). The CDR3 is 13 residues long. Trimming removed 7 bases from V and 2 bases from J, with 9 bases in between. Germline V CDR1 and CDR2: MDHEN, SYDVKM. Supplemented by reference TRBV28 and TRBJ1-5, the full variable domain reads DVKVTQSSRYLVKRTGEKVFLECVQDMDHENMFWYRQDPGLGLRLIYFSYDVKMKEKGDIPEGYSVSREKKERFSLILESASTNQTSMYLCASKDRGNQPQHFGDGTRLSIL.

This clonotype was picked up many times. The junction departs from the called germline gene at one end, perhaps through a read error. The chain joins TRBV3-1 to TRBJ2-7, with D perhaps TRBD1 or TRBD2 (5 bases each). The CDR3 length is 11 residues. Germline V gene lookup returns CDR1 LGHDT and CDR2 YNNKEL (reference sequence). The CDR3 region has the DNA TGTGCCAGCAGCCAAGATGGCAGGGAGAGCTTC. Translating it yields CASSQDGRESF.

DNA for the CDR3: TGTGCCAGCAGCCGTACTACCTACGAGCAGTACTTC. It encodes CASSRTTYEQYF. The rearrangement links TRBV28 to TRBJ2-7; no clear D. The CDR3 extends over 12 amino acids. Trimming left V 6 bases short and J 2 bases short, with 8 bases between. CDR1 and CDR2 (germline): MDHEN, SYDVKM.

The table lists this clonotype with many counts. This chain connects TRBV5-1 to TRBJ2-7, with D perhaps given as TRBD1 or TRBD2 (5 bases each). The CDR3 consists of 13 residues. Per germline, CDR1 SGHRS and CDR2 YFSETQ. The V gene lost 4 bases and the J gene lost 3 bases, with 11 bases spanning the gap. CDR3 DNA sequence: TGCGCCAGCAGCACGGGGCCTGGCTACGAGCAGTACTTC. Its translation is CASSTGPGYEQYF. The whole variable domain, remainder taken from reference TRBV5-1 and TRBJ2-7, is KAGVTQTPRYLIKTRGQQVTLSCSPISGHRSVSWYQQTPGQGLQFLFEYFSETQRNKGNFPGRFSGRQFSNSRSEMNVSTLELGDSALYLCASSTGPGYEQYFGPGTRLTVT.

By sample share, this clonotype is medium-sized. J is TRBJ1-5 and V is TRBV20-1; D is ambiguous. Germline V gene data show CDR1 as DFQATT and CDR2 as SNEGSKA (reference sequence). CDR3 length equals 15 residues. V was pared by 6 bases and J by 1 base, with 16 bases between. This CDR3 reads CSALEEGYSNQPQHF. The CDR3 region has the DNA TGCAGTGCCCTCGAGGAAGGTTACAGCAATCAGCCCCAGCATTTT.